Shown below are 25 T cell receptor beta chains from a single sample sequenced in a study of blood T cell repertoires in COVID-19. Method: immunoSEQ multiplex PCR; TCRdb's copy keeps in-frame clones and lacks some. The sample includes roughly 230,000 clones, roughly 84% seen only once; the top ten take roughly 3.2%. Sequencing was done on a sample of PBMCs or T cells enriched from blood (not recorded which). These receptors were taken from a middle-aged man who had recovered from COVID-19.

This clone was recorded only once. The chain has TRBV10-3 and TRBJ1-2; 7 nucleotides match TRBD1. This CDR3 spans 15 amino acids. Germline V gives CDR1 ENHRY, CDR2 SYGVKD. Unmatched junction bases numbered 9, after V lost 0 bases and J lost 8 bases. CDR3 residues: CAISESGTDYGGYTF. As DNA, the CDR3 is TGTGCCATCAGTGAGTCAGGGACAGATTATGGAGGCTACACCTTC.

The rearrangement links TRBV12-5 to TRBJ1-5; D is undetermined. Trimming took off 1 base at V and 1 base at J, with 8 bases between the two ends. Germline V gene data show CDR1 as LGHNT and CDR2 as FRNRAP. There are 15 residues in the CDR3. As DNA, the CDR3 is TGTGCTAGTGGTTTGGGGTGGGCCAGCAATCAGCCCCAGCATTTT. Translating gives CASGLGWASNQPQHF.

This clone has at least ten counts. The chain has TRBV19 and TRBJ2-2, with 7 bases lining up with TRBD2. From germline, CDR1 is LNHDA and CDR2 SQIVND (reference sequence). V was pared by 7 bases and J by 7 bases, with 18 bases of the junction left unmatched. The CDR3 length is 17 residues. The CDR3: CASISQAGQGRDGELFF. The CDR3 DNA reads TGTGCCAGTATTAGCCAAGCGGGGCAAGGGAGAGACGGGGAGCTGTTTTTT. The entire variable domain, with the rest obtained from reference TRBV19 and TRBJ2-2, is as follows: DGGITQSPKYLFRKEGQNVTLSCEQNLNHDAMYWYRQDPGQGLRLIYYSQIVNDFQKGDIAEGYSVSREKKESFPLTVTSAQKNPTAFYLCASISQAGQGRDGELFFGEGSRLTVL.

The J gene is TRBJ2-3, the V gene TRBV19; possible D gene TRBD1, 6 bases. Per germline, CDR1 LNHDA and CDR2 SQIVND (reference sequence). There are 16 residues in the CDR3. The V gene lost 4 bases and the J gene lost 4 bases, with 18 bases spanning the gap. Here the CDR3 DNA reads TGTGCCAGTAGTAAAAGGGCGACAGGTCTAGCAGATACGCAGTATTTT. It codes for CASSKRATGLADTQYF.

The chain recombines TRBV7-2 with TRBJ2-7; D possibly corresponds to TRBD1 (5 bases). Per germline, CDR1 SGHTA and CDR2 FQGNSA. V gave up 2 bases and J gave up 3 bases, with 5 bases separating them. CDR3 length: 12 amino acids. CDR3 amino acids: CASSLTGYEQYF. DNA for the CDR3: TGTGCCAGCAGCTTAACAGGCTACGAGCAGTACTTC.

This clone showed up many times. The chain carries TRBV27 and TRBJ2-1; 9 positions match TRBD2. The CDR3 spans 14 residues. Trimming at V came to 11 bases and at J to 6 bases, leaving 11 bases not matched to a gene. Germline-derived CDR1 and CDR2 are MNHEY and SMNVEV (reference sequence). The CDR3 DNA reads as TGTGCCCCGTACATAGCGGGAGCACGCAATGAGCAGTTCTTC. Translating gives CAPYIAGARNEQFF.

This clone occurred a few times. The CDR3: CASSVGGREHNEQYF. The CDR3 DNA reads as TGTGCCAGCAGCGTAGGGGGGCGGGAGCACAACGAGCAGTACTTC. The chain recombines TRBV9 with TRBJ2-7; TRBD2 is a possible D gene (7 bases). Trimming took 0 bases from V and 5 from J, leaving 15 bases between them. The CDR3 loop spans 15 amino acids. CDR1 SGDLS and CDR2 YYNGEE come from the germline V gene.

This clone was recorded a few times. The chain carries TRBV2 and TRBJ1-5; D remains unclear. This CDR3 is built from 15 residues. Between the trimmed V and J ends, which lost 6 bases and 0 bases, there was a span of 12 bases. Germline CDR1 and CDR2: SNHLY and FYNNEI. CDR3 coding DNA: TGTGCCAGCAGCCTCACAACGATTAGCAATCAGCCCCAGCATTTT. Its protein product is CASSLTTISNQPQHF. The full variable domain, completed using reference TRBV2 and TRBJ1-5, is EPEVTQTPSHQVTQMGQEVILRCVPISNHLYFYWYRQILGQKVEFLVSFYNNEISEKSEIFDDQFSVERPDGSNFTLKIRSTKLEDSAMYFCASSLTTISNQPQHFGDGTRLSIL.

CDR3: CASSLGGGAVSYEQYF. CDR3 DNA sequence: TGCGCCAGCAGCTTGGGCGGTGGGGCTGTATCCTACGAGCAGTACTTC. The chain combines TRBV5-1 with TRBJ2-7; a possible D gene is TRBD1 (5 bases). This CDR3 has 16 amino acids. V lost 0 bases and J lost 1, with 14 bases in between. Germline V gene lookup returns CDR1 SGHRS and CDR2 YFSETQ.

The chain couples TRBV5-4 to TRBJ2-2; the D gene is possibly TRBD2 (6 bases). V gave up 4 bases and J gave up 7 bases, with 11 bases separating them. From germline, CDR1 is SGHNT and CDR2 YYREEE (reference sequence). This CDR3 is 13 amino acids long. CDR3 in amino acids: CASSPRDFGELFF. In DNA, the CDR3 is TGTGCCAGCAGCCCCCGGGACTTCGGGGAGCTGTTTTTT.

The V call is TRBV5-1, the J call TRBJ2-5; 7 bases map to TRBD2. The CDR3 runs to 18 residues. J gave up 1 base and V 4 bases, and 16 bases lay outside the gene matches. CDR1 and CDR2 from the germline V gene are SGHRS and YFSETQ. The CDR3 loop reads CASSPGASTGGIQETQYF. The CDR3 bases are TGCGCCAGCAGCCCAGGAGCCTCAACGGGGGGAATCCAAGAGACCCAGTACTTC.

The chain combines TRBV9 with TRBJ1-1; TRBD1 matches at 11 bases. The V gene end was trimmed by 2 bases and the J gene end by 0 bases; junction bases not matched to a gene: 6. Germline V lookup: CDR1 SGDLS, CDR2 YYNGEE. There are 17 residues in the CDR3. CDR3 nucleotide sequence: TGTGCCAGCAGCGTCAACCGGGACAGGGGGATGAACACTGAAGCTTTCTTT. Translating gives CASSVNRDRGMNTEAFF.

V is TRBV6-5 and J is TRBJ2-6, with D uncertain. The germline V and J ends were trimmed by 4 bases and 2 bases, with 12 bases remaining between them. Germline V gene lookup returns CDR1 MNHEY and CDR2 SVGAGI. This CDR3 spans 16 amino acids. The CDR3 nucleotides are TGTGCCAGCAGTTCCAGGTGGCAACCTGGGGCCAACGTCCTGACTTTC. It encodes CASSSRWQPGANVLTF.

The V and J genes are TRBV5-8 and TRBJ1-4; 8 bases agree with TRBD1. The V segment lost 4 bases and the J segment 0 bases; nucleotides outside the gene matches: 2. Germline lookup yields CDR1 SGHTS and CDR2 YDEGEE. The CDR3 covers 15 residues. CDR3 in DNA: TGTGCCAGCAGCGCGACAGGGGCAACTAATGAAAAACTGTTTTTT. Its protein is CASSATGATNEKLFF.

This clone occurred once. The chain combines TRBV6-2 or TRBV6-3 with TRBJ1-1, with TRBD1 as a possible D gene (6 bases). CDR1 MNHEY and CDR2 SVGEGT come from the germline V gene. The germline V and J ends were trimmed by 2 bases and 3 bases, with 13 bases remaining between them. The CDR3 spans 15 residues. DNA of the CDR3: TGTGCCAGCAGTTACAACAGGGACGGACACACTGAAGCTTTCTTT. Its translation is CASSYNRDGHTEAFF.

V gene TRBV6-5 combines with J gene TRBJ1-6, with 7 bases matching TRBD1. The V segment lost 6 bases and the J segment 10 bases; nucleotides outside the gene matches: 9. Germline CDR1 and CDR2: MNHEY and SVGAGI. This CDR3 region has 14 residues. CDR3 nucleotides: TGTGCCAGCAGATCAGGGGGGAGTTACTCACCCCTCCACTTT. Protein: CASRSGGSYSPLHF.

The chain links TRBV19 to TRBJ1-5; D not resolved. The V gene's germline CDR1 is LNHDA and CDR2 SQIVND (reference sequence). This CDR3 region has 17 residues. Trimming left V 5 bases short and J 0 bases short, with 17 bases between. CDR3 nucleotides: TGTGCCAGTAGTCCTAACCGCGGACGGGATAGCAATCAGCCCCAGCATTTT. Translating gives CASSPNRGRDSNQPQHF. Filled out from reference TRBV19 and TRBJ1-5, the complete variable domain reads DGGITQSPKYLFRKEGQNVTLSCEQNLNHDAMYWYRQDPGQGLRLIYYSQIVNDFQKGDIAEGYSVSREKKESFPLTVTSAQKNPTAFYLCASSPNRGRDSNQPQHFGDGTRLSIL.

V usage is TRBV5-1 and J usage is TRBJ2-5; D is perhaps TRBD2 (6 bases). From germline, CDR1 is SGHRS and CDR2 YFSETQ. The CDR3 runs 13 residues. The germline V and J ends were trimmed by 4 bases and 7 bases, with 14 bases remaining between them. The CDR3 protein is CASSNDGGGTQYF. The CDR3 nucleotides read TGCGCCAGCAGCAACGACGGGGGTGGGACCCAGTACTTC.

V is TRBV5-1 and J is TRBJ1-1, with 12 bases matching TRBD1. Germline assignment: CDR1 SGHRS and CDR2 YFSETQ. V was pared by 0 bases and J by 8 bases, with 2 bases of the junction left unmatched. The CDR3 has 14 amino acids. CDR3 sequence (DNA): TGCGCCAGCAGCTTGGGTGGGACAGGGGGCGAAGCTTTCTTT. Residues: CASSLGGTGGEAFF.

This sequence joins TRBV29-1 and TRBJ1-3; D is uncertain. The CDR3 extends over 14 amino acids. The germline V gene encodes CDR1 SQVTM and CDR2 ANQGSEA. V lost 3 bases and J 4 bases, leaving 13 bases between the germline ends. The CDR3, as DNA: TGCAGCGTTGACGCCTCCCCGGGGGGAAACACCATATATTTT. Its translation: CSVDASPGGNTIYF.

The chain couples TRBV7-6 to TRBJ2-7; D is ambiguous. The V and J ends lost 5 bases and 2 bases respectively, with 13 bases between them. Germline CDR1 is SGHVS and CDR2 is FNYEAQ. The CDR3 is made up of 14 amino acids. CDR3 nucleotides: TGTGCCAGCAGCCCCGTCTGGCAGACCTACGAGCAGTACTTC. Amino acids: CASSPVWQTYEQYF. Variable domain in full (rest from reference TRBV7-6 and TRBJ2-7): GAGVSQSPRYKVTKRGQDVALRCDPISGHVSLYWYRQALGQGPEFLTYFNYEAQQDKSGLPNDRFSAERPEGSISTLTIQRTEQRDSAMYRCASSPVWQTYEQYFGPGTRLTVT.

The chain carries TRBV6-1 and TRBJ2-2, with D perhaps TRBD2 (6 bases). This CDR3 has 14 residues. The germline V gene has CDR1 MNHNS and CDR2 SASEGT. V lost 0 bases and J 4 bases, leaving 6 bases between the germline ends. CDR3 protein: CASSEAGGTGELFF. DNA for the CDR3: TGTGCCAGCAGTGAAGCCGGGGGCACCGGGGAGCTGTTTTTT.

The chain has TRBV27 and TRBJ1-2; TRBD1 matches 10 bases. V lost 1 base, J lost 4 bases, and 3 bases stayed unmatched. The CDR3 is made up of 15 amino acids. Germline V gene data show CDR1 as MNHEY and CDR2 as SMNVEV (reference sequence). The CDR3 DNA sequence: TGTGCCAGCAGTTTATGGGGGGACAGGGGCTATGGCTACACCTTC. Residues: CASSLWGDRGYGYTF.

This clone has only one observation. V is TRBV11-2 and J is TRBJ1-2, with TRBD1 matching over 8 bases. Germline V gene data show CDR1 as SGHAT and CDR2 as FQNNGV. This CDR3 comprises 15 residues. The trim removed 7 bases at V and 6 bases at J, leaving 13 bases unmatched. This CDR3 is CASNLGGQGAHGYTF. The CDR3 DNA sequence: TGTGCCAGCAACCTAGGAGGTCAGGGGGCGCATGGCTACACCTTC.

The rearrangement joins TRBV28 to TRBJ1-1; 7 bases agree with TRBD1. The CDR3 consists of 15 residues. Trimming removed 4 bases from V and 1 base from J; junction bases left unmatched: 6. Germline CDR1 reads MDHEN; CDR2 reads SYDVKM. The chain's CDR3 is CASSSPGTANTEAFF. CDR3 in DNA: TGTGCCAGCAGTTCCCCCGGGACAGCGAACACTGAAGCTTTCTTT.